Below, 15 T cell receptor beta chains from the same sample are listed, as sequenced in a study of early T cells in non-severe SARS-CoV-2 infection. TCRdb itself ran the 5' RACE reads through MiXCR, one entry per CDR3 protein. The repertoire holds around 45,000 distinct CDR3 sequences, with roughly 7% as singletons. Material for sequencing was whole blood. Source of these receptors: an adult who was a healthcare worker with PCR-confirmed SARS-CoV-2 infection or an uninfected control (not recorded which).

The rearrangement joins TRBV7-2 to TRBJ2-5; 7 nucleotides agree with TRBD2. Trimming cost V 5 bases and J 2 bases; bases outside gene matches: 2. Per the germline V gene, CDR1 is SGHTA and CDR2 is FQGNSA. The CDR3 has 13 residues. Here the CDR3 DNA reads TGTGCCAGCAGCCGGACTAGTCAAGAGACCCAGTACTTC. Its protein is CASSRTSQETQYF.

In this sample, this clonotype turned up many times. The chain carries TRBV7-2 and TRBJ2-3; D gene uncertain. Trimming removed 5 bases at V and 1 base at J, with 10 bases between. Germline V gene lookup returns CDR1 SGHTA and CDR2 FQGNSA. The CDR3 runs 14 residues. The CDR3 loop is CASSLAQRTDTQYF. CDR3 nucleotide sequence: TGTGCCAGCAGCCTGGCTCAACGCACAGATACGCAGTATTTT.

CDR3 residues: CASSQYLAIYTQYF. In DNA form, the CDR3 reads TGTGCCAGCAGCCAATACTTAGCGATCTATACGCAGTATTTT. V gene TRBV3-1 combines with J gene TRBJ2-3; the D gene is possibly TRBD2 (5 bases). This CDR3 spans 14 amino acids. Germline CDR1 reads LGHDT; CDR2 reads YNNKEL (reference sequence). V was clipped by 2 bases and J by 7 bases, with 13 bases between them.

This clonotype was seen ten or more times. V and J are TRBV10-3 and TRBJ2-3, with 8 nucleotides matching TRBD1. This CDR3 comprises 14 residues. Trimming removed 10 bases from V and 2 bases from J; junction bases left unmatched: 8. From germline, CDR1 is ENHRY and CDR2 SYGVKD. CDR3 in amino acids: CATRGQGNTDTQYF. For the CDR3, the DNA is TGTGCCACCCGAGGACAGGGAAACACAGATACGCAGTATTTT.

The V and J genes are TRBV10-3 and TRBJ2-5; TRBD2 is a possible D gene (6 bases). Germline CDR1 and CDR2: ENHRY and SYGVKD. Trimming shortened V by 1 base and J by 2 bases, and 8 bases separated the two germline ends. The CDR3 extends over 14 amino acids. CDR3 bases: TGTGCCATCAGTGAGTTTAGCGGTCAAGAGACCCAGTACTTC. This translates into CAISEFSGQETQYF.

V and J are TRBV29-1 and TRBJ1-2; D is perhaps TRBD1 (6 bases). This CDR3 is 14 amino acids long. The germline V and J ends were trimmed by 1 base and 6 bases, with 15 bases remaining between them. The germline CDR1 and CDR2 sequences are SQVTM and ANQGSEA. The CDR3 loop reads CSVEVSRGGHGYTF. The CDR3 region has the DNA TGCAGCGTTGAAGTTAGTCGCGGGGGCCATGGCTACACCTTC.

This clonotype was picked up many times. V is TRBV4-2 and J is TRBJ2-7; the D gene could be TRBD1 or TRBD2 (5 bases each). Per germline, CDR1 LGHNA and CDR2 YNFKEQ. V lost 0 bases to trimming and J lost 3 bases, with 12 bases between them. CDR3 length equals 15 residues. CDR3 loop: CASSQDPGAIYEQYF. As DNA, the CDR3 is TGTGCCAGCAGCCAAGATCCCGGGGCCATCTACGAGCAGTACTTC.

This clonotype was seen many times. CDR3 protein: CASSLTSSATQYF. The CDR3 region has the DNA TGTGCCAGCAGCCTGACTAGCTCCGCTACGCAGTATTTT. The chain links TRBV14 to TRBJ2-3; 7 nucleotides line up with TRBD2. Germline CDR1 reads SGHDN; CDR2 reads FVKESK. V shed 4 bases, J shed 8 bases, and the junction held 6 bases outside the gene matches. This CDR3 spans 13 amino acids.

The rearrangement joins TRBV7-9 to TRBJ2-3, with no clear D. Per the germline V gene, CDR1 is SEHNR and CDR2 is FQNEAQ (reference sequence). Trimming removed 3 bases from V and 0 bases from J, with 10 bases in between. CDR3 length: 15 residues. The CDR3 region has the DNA TGTGCCAGCAGCTTGGCCAGGATTAGCACAGATACGCAGTATTTT. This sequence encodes CASSLARISTDTQYF.

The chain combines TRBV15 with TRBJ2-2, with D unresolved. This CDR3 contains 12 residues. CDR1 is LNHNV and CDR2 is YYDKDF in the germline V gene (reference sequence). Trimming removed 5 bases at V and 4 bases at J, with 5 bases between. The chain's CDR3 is CATSLGTGELFF. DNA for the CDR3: TGTGCCACCAGCTTAGGCACCGGGGAGCTGTTTTTT.

The CDR3 DNA is TGTGCCACTACCCGGACAATAGGTGCCGTCGCAGATACGCAGTATTTT. Encoded protein: CATTRTIGAVADTQYF. J is TRBJ2-3 and V is TRBV27, with D possibly matching TRBD1 (5 bases). V was shortened by 10 bases and J by 4 bases, with 24 bases between the two germline ends. The CDR3 totals 16 residues. CDR1 and CDR2 from the germline V gene are MNHEY and SMNVEV (reference sequence).

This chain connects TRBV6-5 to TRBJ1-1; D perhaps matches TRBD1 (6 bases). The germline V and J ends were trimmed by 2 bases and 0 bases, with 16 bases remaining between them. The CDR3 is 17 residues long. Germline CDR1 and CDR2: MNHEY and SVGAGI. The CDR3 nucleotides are TGTGCCAGCAGTTACAGTCTGAGGGGGGCGGTGAACACTGAAGCTTTCTTT. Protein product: CASSYSLRGAVNTEAFF.

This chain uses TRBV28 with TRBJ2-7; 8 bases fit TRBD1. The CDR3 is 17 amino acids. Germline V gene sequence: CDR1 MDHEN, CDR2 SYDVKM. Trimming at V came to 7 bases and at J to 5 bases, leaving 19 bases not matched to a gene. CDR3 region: CASNPPPGQGRVDEQYF. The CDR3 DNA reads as TGTGCCAGCAACCCCCCCCCCGGACAGGGAAGAGTCGACGAGCAGTACTTC.

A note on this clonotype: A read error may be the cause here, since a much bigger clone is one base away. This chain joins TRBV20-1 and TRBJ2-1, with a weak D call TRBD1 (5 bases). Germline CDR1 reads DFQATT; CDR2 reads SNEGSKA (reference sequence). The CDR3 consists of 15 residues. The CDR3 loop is CSAPNQGRGYNEQLF. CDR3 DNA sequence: TGCAGTGCTCCAAACCAGGGTAGGGGATACAATGAGCAGTTGTTC.

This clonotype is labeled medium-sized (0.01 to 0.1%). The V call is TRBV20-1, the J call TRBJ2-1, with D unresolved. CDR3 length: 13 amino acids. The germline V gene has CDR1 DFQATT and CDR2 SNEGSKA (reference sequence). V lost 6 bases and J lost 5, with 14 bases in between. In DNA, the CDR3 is TGCAGTGCCATACCCTGGCCGAACAATGAGCAGTTCTTC. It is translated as CSAIPWPNNEQFF.